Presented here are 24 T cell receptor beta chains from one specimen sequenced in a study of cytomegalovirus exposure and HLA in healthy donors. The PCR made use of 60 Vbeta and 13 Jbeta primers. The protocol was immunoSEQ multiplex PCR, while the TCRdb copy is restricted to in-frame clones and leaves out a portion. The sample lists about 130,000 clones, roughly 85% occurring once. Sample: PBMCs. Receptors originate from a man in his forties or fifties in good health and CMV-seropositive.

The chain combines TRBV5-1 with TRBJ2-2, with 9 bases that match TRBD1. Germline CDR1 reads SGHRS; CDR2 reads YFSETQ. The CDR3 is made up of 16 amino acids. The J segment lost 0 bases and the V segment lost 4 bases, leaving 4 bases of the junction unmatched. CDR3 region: CASSQQGATNTGELFF. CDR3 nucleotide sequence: TGCGCCAGCAGCCAACAGGGGGCTACGAACACCGGGGAGCTGTTTTTT.

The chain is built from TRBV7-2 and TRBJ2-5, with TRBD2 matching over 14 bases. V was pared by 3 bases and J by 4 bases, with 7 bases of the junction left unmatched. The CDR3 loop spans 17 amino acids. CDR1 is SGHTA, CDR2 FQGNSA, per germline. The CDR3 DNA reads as TGTGCCAGCAGCTTTTTGGGGACTAGCGGGAGCCCAGAGACCCAGTACTTC. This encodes CASSFLGTSGSPETQYF.

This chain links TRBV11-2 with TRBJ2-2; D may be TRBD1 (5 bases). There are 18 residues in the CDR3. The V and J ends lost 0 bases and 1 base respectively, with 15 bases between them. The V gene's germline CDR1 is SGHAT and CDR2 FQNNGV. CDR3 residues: CASSLENWNRRNTGELFF. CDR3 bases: TGTGCCAGCAGCTTAGAGAACTGGAACAGGAGGAACACCGGGGAGCTGTTTTTT. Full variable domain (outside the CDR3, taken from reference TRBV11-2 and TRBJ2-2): EAGVAQSPRYKIIEKRQSVAFWCNPISGHATLYWYQQILGQGPKLLIQFQNNGVVDDSQLPKDRFSAERLKGVDSTLKIQPAKLEDSAVYLCASSLENWNRRNTGELFFGEGSRLTVL.

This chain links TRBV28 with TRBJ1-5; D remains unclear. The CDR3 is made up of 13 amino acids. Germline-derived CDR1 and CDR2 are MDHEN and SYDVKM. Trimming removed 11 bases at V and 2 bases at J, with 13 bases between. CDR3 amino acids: CASKLAGNQPQHF. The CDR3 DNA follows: TGTGCCTCCAAACTGGCGGGCAATCAGCCCCAGCATTTT.

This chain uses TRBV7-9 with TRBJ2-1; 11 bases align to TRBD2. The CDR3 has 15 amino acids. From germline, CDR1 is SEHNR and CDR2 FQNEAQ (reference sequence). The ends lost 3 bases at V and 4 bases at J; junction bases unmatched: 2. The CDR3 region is CASSLGLAEYNEQFF. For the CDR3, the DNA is TGTGCCAGCAGCTTGGGACTAGCGGAATACAATGAGCAGTTCTTC.

CDR3 residues: CASSLGTGDTDTQYF. The CDR3 nucleotides read TGTGCCAGCAGCTTGGGGACAGGGGACACAGATACGCAGTATTTT. The chain uses TRBV5-8 and TRBJ2-3, with 9 positions matching TRBD1. The CDR3 consists of 15 residues. The ends lost 0 bases at V and 2 bases at J; junction bases unmatched: 1. Per the germline V gene, CDR1 is SGHTS and CDR2 is YDEGEE.

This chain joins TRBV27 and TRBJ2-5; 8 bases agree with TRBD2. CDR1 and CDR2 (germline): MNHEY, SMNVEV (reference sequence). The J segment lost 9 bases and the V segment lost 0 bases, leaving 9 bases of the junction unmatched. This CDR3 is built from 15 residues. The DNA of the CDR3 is TGTGCCAGCAGTTTATCTCCCGGGAGGGCGGAGGCCCAGTACTTC. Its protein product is CASSLSPGRAEAQYF.

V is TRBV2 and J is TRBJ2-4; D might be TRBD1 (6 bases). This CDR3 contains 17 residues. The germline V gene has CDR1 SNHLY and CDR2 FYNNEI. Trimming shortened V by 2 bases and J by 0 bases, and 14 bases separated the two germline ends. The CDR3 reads CASSESSTGSAKNIQYF. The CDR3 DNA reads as TGTGCCAGCAGTGAATCCTCGACAGGATCAGCCAAAAACATTCAGTACTTC.

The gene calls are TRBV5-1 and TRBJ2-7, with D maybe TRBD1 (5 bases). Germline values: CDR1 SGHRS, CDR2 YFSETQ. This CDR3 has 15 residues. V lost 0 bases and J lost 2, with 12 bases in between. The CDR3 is CASSLASTATYEQYF. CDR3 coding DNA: TGCGCCAGCAGCTTGGCCTCGACAGCCACCTACGAGCAGTACTTC.

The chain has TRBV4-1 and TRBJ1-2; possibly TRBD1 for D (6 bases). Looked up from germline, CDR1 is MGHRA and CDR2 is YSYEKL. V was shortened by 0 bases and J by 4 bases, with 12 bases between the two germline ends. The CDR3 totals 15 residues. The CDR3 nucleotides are TGCGCCAGCAGCCAAGATTTCTCAGGGGCCTATGGCTACACCTTC. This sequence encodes CASSQDFSGAYGYTF.

CDR3 DNA: TGTGCCAGCAGCTTGTTAGTGGTGAACACTGAAGCTTTCTTT. It codes for CASSLLVVNTEAFF. The gene calls are TRBV5-4 and TRBJ1-1; D gene uncertain. CDR1 SGHNT and CDR2 YYREEE come from the germline V gene (reference sequence). This CDR3 has 14 residues. Trimming removed 1 base from V and 0 bases from J, with 7 bases in between.

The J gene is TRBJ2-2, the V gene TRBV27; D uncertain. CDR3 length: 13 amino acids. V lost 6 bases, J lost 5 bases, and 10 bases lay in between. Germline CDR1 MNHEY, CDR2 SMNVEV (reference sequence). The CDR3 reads CASRPSGTGELFF. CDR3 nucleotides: TGTGCCAGCAGGCCTAGTGGGACCGGGGAGCTGTTTTTT.

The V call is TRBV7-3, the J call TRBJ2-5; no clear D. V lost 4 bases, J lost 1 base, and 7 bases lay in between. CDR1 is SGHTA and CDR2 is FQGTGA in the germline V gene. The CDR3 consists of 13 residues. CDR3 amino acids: CASSSQPQETQYF. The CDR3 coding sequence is TGTGCCAGCAGCTCACAGCCCCAAGAGACCCAGTACTTC. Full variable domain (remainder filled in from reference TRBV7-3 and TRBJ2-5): GAGVSQTPSNKVTEKGKYVELRCDPISGHTALYWYRQSLGQGPEFLIYFQGTGAADDSGLPNDRFFAVRPEGSVSTLKIQRTERGDSAVYLCASSSQPQETQYFGPGTRLLVL.

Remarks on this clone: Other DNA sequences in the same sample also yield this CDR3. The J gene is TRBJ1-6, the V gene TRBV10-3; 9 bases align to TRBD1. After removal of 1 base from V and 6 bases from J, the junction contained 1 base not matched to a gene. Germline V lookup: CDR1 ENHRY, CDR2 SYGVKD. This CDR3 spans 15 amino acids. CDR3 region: CAISELDRGNSPLHF. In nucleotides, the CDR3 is TGTGCCATCAGTGAGTTGGACAGGGGTAATTCACCCCTCCACTTT.

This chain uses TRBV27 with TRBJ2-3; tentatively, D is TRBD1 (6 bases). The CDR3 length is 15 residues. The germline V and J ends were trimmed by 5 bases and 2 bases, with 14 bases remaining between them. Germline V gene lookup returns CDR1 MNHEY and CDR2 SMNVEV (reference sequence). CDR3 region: CASSPWTDNTDTQYF. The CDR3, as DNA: TGTGCCAGCAGTCCTTGGACAGATAACACAGATACGCAGTATTTT.

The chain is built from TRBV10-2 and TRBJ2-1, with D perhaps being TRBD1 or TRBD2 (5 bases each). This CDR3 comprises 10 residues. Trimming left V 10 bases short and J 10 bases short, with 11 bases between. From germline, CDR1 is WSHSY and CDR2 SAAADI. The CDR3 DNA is TGCGCCACCAGGGAGAGCGAGCAGTTCTTC. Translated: CATRESEQFF.

For the CDR3, the DNA is TGTGCCAGCAGTGAGGGGGCTGGTGGCTACACCTTC. It encodes CASSEGAGGYTF. This chain links TRBV25-1 with TRBJ1-2; tentatively, D is TRBD1 (6 bases). CDR1 MGHDK and CDR2 SYGVNS come from the germline V gene. The germline V and J ends were trimmed by 3 bases and 7 bases, with 9 bases remaining between them. The CDR3 is 12 amino acids.

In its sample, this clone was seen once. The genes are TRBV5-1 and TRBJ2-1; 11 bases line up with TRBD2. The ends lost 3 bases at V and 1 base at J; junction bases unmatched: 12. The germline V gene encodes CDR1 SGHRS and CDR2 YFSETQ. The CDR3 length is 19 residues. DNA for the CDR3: TGCGCCAGCAGCTCTACCGGGACTAGCGGAAGCGTTTCCTACAATGAGCAGTTCTTC. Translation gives CASSSTGTSGSVSYNEQFF.

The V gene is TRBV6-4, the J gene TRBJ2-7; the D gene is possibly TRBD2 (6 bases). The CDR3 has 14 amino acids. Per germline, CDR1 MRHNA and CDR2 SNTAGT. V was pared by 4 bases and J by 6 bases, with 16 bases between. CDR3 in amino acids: CASSALGTSSEQYF. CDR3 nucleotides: TGTGCCAGCAGTGCCCTGGGGACTTCGTCCGAGCAGTACTTC.

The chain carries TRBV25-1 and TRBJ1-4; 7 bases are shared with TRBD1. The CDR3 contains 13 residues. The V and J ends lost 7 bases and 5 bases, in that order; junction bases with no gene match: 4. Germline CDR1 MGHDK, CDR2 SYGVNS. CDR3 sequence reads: CASTRGNNEKLFF. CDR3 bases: TGTGCCAGCACCAGGGGGAACAATGAAAAACTGTTTTTT.

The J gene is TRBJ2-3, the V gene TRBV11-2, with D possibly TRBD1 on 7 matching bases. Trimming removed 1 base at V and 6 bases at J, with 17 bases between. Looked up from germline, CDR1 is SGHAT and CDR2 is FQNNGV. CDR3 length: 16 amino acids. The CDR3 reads CASSLAIVSGGDTQYF. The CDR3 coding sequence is TGTGCCAGCAGCTTAGCCATCGTGTCAGGGGGGGATACGCAGTATTTT.

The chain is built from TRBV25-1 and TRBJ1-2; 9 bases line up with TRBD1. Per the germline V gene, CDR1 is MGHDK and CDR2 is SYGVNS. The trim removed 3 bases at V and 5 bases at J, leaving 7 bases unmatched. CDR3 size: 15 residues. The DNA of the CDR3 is TGTGCCAGCAGTGACGTTACAGGGGGCTGGTATGGCTACACCTTC. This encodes CASSDVTGGWYGYTF.

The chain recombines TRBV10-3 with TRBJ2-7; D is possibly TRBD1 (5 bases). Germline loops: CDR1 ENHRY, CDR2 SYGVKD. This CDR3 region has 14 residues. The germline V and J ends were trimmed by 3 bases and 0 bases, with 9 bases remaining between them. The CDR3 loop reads CAISEGAVSYEQYF. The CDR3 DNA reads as TGTGCCATCAGTGAAGGGGCGGTCTCCTACGAGCAGTACTTC.

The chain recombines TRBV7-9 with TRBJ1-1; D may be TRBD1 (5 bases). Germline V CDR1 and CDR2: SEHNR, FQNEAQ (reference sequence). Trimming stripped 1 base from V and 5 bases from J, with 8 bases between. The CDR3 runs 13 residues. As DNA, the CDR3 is TGTGCCAGCAGCTTAGATCCAGGGACTGAAGCTTTCTTT. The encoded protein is CASSLDPGTEAFF.